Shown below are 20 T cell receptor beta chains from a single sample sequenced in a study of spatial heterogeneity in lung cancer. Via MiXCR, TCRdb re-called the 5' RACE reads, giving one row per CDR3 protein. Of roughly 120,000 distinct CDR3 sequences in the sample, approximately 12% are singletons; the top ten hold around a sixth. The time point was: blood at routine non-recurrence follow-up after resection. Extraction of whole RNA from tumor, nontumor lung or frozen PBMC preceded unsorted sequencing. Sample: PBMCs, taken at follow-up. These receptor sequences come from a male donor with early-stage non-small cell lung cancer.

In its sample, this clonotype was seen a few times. CDR3 in DNA: TGTGCCAGCACCCTACAGGGGACGCTCTCTGGGGCCAACGTCCTGACTTTC. It specifies CASTLQGTLSGANVLTF. The chain couples TRBV5-4 to TRBJ2-6; TRBD1 matches at 7 bases. V gave up 6 bases and J gave up 0 bases; unmatched junction bases: 9. CDR3 length equals 17 residues. Germline V gene sequence: CDR1 SGHNT, CDR2 YYREEE (reference sequence). The whole variable domain, filled in from reference TRBV5-4 and TRBJ2-6, reads ETGVTQSPTHLIKTRGQQVTLRCSSQSGHNTVSWYQQALGQGPQFIFQYYREEENGRGNFPPRFSGLQFPNYSSELNVNALELDDSALYLCASTLQGTLSGANVLTFGAGSRLTVL.

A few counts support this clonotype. The chain's CDR3 is CASSFFRDTEAFF. CDR3 DNA sequence: TGTGCCAGCAGCTTTTTCAGGGACACTGAAGCTTTCTTT. The genes are TRBV5-5 and TRBJ1-1; D is perhaps TRBD1 (5 bases). CDR1 is SGHKS and CDR2 is YYEKEE in the germline V gene (reference sequence). Between the trimmed V and J ends, which lost 2 bases and 3 bases, there was a span of 8 bases. CDR3 length: 13 residues.

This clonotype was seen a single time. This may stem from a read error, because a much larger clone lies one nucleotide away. The CDR3 region is CASSYTPQPQHF. In DNA, the CDR3 is TGTGCCAGCAGTTACACCCCTCAGCCCCAGCATTTT. The chain uses TRBV6-2 or TRBV6-3 and TRBJ1-5; the D is unclear. Germline CDR1 and CDR2: MNHEY and SVGEGT. Trimming stripped 2 bases from V and 6 bases from J, with 5 bases between. The CDR3 extends over 12 amino acids.

CDR3 sequence: CASSKAGSTNRGTGELFF. The CDR3 region has the DNA TGTGCCAGCAGCAAGGCAGGGAGCACAAACCGCGGGACCGGGGAGCTGTTTTTT. The chain has TRBV21-1 and TRBJ2-2; TRBD2, the table's D call, lacks a check against the DNA. TRBV21-1 is a known pseudogene. This CDR3 has 18 residues.

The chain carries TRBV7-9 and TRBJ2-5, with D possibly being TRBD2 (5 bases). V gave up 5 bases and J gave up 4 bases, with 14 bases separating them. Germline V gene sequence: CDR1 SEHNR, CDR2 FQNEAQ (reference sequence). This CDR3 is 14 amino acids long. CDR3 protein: CASSVTARGETQYF. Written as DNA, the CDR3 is TGTGCCAGCAGCGTAACGGCTCGGGGAGAGACCCAGTACTTC. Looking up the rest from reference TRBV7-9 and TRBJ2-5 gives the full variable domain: DTGVSQNPRHKITKRGQNVTFRCDPISEHNRLYWYRQTLGQGPEFLTYFQNEAQLEKSRLLSDRFSAERPKGSFSTLEIQRTEQGDSAMYLCASSVTARGETQYFGPGTRLLVL.

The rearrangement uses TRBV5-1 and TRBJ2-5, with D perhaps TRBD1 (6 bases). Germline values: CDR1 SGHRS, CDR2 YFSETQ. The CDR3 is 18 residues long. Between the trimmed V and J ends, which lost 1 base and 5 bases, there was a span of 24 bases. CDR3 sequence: CASSLPQGAPGVIETQYF. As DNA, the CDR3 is TGCGCCAGCAGCTTGCCACAAGGAGCGCCAGGGGTAATTGAGACCCAGTACTTC.

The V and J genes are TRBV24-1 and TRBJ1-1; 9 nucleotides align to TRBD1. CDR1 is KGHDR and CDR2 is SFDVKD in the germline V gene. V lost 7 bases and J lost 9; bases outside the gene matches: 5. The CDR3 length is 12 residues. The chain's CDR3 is CATRTGTGKAFF. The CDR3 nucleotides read TGTGCCACCAGAACCGGGACAGGGAAAGCTTTCTTT.

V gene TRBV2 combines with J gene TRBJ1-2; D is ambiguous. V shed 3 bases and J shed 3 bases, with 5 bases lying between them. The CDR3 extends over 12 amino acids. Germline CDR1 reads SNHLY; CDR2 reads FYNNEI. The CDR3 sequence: CASSESHYGYTF. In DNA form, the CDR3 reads TGTGCCAGCAGTGAGTCACACTATGGCTACACCTTC.

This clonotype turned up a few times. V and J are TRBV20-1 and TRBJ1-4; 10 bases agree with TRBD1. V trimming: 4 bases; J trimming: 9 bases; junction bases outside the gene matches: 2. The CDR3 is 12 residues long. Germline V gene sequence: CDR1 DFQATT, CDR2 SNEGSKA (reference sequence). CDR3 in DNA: TGCAGTGCTAAGACAGGGGGCCAAAAACTGTTTTTT. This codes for CSAKTGGQKLFF.

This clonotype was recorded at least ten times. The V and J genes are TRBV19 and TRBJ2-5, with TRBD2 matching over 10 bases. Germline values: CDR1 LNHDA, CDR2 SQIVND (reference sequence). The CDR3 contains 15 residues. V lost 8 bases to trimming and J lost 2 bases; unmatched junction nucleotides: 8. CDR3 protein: CASASLAGLQETQYF. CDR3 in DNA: TGTGCCAGTGCATCACTAGCGGGGTTGCAAGAGACCCAGTACTTC.

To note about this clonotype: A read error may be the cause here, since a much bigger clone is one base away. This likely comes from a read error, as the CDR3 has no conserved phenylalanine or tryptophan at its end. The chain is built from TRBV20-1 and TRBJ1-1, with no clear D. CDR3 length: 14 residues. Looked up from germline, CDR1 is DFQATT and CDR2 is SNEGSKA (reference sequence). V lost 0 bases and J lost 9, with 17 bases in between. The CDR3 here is CSARDALGRQKAFS. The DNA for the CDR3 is TGCAGTGCTAGAGATGCGCTCGGTCGGCAAAAAGCTTTCTCT.

This CDR3 reads CATSSMRVQETQYF. The CDR3, as DNA: TGTGCCACCAGCTCGATGAGGGTACAAGAGACCCAGTACTTC. The rearrangement uses TRBV15 and TRBJ2-5, with a possible D match to TRBD2 (5 bases). V gave up 5 bases and J gave up 2 bases, with 12 bases separating them. This CDR3 region has 14 residues. In germline, CDR1 is LNHNV, CDR2 YYDKDF (reference sequence).

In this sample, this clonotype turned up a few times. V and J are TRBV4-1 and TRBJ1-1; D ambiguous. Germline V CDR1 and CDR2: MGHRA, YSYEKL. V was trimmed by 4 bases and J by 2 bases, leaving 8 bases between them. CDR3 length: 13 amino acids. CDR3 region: CASSLVPNTEAFF. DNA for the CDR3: TGCGCCAGCAGCCTTGTACCAAACACTGAAGCTTTCTTT.

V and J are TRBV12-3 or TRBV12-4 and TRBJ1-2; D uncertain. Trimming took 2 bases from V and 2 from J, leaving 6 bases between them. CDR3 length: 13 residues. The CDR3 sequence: CASSLMLNYGYTF. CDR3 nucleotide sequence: TGTGCCAGCAGTTTAATGCTGAACTATGGCTACACCTTC.

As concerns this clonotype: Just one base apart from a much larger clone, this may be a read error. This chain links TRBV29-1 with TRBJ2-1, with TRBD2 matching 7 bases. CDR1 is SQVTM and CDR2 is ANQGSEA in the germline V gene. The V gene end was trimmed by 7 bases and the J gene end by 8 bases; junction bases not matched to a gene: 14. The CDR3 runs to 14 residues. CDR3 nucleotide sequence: TGCAGCGATGCCGCCTGGGGGGGAGTGGATGAGCAGTTCTTC. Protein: CSDAAWGGVDEQFF.

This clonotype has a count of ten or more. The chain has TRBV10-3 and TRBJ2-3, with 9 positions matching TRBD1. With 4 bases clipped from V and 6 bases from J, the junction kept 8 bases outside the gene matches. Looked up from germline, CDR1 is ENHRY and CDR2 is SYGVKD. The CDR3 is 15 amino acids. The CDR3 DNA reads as TGTGCCATCAGTGGGACAGGGGCGGCATCGGATACGCAGTATTTT. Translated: CAISGTGAASDTQYF.

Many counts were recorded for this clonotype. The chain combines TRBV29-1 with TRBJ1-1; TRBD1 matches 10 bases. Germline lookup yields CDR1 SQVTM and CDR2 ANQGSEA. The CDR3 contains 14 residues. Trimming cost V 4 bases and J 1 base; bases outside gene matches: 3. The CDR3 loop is CSVAGQGGNTEAFF. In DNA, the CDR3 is TGCAGCGTTGCAGGACAGGGGGGGAACACTGAAGCTTTCTTT.

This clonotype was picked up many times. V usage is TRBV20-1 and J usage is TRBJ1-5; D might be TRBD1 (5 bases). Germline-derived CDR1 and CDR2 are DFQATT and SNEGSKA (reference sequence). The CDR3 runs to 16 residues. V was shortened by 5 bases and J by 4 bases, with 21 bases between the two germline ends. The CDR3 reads CSALMFQGGRNQPQHF. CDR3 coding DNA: TGCAGTGCTCTGATGTTTCAGGGAGGTAGGAATCAGCCCCAGCATTTT.

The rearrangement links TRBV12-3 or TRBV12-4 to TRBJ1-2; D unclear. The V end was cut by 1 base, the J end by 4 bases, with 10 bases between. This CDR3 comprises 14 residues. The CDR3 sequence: CASSLDRIAYGYTF. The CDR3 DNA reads TGTGCCAGCAGTTTAGACCGGATAGCCTATGGCTACACCTTC.

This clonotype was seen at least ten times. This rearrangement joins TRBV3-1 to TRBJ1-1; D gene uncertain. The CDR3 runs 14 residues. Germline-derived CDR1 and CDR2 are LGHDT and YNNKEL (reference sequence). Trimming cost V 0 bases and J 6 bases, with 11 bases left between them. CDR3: CASSQDLGRAEAFF. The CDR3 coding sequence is TGTGCCAGCAGCCAAGATCTCGGACGGGCTGAAGCTTTCTTT.